The text below deals with one TCR beta chain. The sample comes from a study of blood T cells in healthy people across ages. V lost 6 bases and J 3 bases, leaving 8 bases between the germline ends. Germline V lookup: CDR1 DFQATT, CDR2 SNEGSKA (reference sequence). The length of the CDR3 is 11 residues. Sample-barcoded 5' priming and a J-beta primer mix drove a second PCR of about 7 to 12 cycles. Each CDR3 protein is one row after TCRdb ran MiXCR on the 5' RACE reads. This table holds around 500,000 distinct CDR3 sequences, roughly 48% found once. The clonotype was recovered from a man older than 75 in good health. The chain is built from TRBV20-1 and TRBJ1-1, with D unclear. What was sequenced was blood. The CDR3 sequence: CSAKTHTEAFF. In nucleotides, the CDR3 is TGCAGTGCCAAGACTCACACTGAAGCTTTCTTT.